This is a list of T cell receptor beta chains from one sample in a study of blood T cell repertoires in COVID-19. The table came from immunoSEQ multiplex PCR; TCRdb's copy has only in-frame clones and leaves some out. Of approximately 300,000 clones in the sample, roughly 90% were seen once. The sample comprised PBMCs or T cells enriched from blood (not recorded which). The receptors were sampled from a woman between 25 and 40 years old who had recovered from COVID-19. Each CDR3 is given without its conserved first and last residue. Fields, in order: CDR3 protein, J gene, V gene, clone size. Rows give clone size only sometimes, using once, few, many, or a class for an expanded clone.

ASMSPGLAGRWADEQF TRBJ2-1 TRBV28 NA
ASSRLVFGSGNTIY TRBJ1-3 TRBV28 NA
ASSLIPSHTGELF TRBJ2-2 TRBV7-9 NA
ASSFQPSLAYSQY TRBJ2-5 TRBV27 NA
ASTGGTAYNEQY TRBJ2-7 TRBV5-6 once
ASSLVESGPYQPQH TRBJ1-5 TRBV5-6 once
ASSPKVTSGRNIQY TRBJ2-4 TRBV18 NA
ASSQFSRQGAYEQY TRBJ2-7 TRBV3-1/TRBV3-2 once
ASGQGLRPQH TRBJ1-5 TRBV28 NA
ASSPPFSGNTIY TRBJ1-3 TRBV18 NA
ASSQEPGRSNEKLF TRBJ1-4 TRBV4-3 few
ASSFSGWYNEQF TRBJ2-1 TRBV27 once
ASSQEAAGMGNQPQH TRBJ1-5 TRBV4-2 NA
ASSMMGQGVGEQF TRBJ2-1 TRBV19 NA
ASLQGGSTNEKLF TRBJ1-4 TRBV2 NA
ASSSGLAGDYEQY TRBJ2-7 TRBV11-3 NA
ATSQGASYEQY TRBJ2-7 TRBV24-1 NA
AWSDRANYGYT TRBJ1-2 TRBV30 once
ASSRTGNQPQH TRBJ1-5 TRBV7-8 NA
ASSVRGTEAF TRBJ1-1 TRBV25-1 NA
ASSPLEGQRVTYEQY TRBJ2-7 TRBV18 NA
ASSPGLAGHEQF TRBJ2-1 TRBV6-5 NA
AWRREGSVTEAF TRBJ1-1 TRBV30 once
ASSQDLYGYT TRBJ1-2 TRBV3-1/TRBV3-2 NA
ASSKVMAGT TRBJ1-2 TRBV21-1 NA
ASSGQGEYEQY TRBJ2-7 TRBV27 NA
ASRQGAGPQH TRBJ1-5 TRBV12-3/TRBV12-4 NA
ASKLGLAGGYNEQF TRBJ2-1 TRBV19 NA
ARSTGTSGNLNEQF TRBJ2-1 TRBV5-3 NA
ASSLRGNTEAF TRBJ1-1 TRBV5-4 NA
ASSSGQGTTANYGYT TRBJ1-2 TRBV19 NA
ASSLAGTGDPYNEQF TRBJ2-1 TRBV5-1 NA
ASSELAGPEAF TRBJ1-1 TRBV2 once
ASSLRLAGATDTQY TRBJ2-3 TRBV9 NA
ASSQVDRAEQY TRBJ2-7 TRBV14 NA
ASSRGPGLEGNEQF TRBJ2-1 TRBV4-2 NA
ASSYIIGTKAVSQETQY TRBJ2-5 TRBV6-2/TRBV6-3 NA
ASSLLSSHTDTQY TRBJ2-3 TRBV11-2 NA
ASSREGATEAF TRBJ1-1 TRBV5-1 NA
ASQTSGRPGGGETQY TRBJ2-5 TRBV2 NA
ASSWRQGAYEQY TRBJ2-7 TRBV28 NA
ASSTQGNREQY TRBJ2-7 TRBV4-2 NA
ASSWGQEGPFSGYT TRBJ1-2 TRBV7-9 NA
ASSLSTGWSGSSYNEQF TRBJ2-1 TRBV7-2 NA
ASRLTGQINYGYT TRBJ1-2 TRBV28 NA
ASSSGQGDTEAF TRBJ1-1 TRBV28 NA
ASSPRASYEQY TRBJ2-7 TRBV3-1/TRBV3-2 NA
ASSQLQGGGDTQY TRBJ2-3 TRBV5-1 NA
ASSRQGRRGTNEKLF TRBJ1-4 TRBV28 NA
ASSAGQWTAYGYT TRBJ1-2 TRBV4-1 NA
ASSQTRDAEAF TRBJ1-1 TRBV16 NA
ASILGGDRGNEQY TRBJ2-7 TRBV28 NA
ASMSINEQF TRBJ2-1 TRBV21-1 NA